This passage covers 21 T cell receptor beta chains from one sample sequenced in a study of memory CD4+ T cells and cytomegalovirus serostatus. This table comes from immunoSEQ multiplex PCR, and its TCRdb copy is limited to in-frame clones, with some not included. Of some 35,000 clones in the sample, 79% were seen once. Single viable CD3+CD4+CD8-CD45RO+ cells were sorted as the memory CD4+ T cells. Sequences were obtained from memory CD4+ T cells from blood. These receptors were collected from an adult in good health and CMV-seropositive.

The V and J genes are TRBV10-3 and TRBJ2-3; 14 bases match TRBD2. Per the germline V gene, CDR1 is ENHRY and CDR2 is SYGVKD. V lost 6 bases, J lost 1 base, and 12 bases stayed unmatched. This CDR3 spans 19 amino acids. The CDR3 DNA sequence: TGTGCCATCAGCCTCGGACTGGGACTAGCGGGAGCGGGCACAGATACGCAGTATTTT. It is translated as CAISLGLGLAGAGTDTQYF.

V gene TRBV6-6 combines with J gene TRBJ2-7, with 7 positions matching TRBD2. The germline CDR1 and CDR2 sequences are MNHNY and SVGAGI (reference sequence). J was trimmed by 2 bases and V by 2 bases; bases with no gene match: 9. The CDR3 runs to 16 residues. Written as DNA, the CDR3 is TGTGCCAGCAGTTACAATGGGGTAGCGGGTCCCTACGAGCAGTACTTC. As protein: CASSYNGVAGPYEQYF.

The genes are TRBV4-2 and TRBJ2-1; the match to TRBD2 covers 11 bases. CDR1 LGHNA and CDR2 YNFKEQ come from the germline V gene. The CDR3 covers 16 residues. Trimming removed 4 bases from V and 13 bases from J; junction bases left unmatched: 15. DNA for the CDR3: TGTGCCAGCAGCCCGGACTTAGCGGGGGGGAGCTTAAAACAGTTCTTC. It is translated as CASSPDLAGGSLKQFF.

The J gene is TRBJ2-7, the V gene TRBV6-1, with 10 bases fitting TRBD2. Germline CDR1 is MNHNS and CDR2 is SASEGT. With 6 bases clipped from V and 6 bases from J, the junction kept 11 bases outside the gene matches. The CDR3 is 15 amino acids. The CDR3 coding sequence is TGTGCCAGCAGATCCCTAGCGGGAGCTCCCCTCGAGCAGTACTTC. It encodes CASRSLAGAPLEQYF.

V is TRBV10-3 and J is TRBJ1-2, with 7 bases that match TRBD1. V dropped 10 bases and J dropped 8; count of bases not matched to a gene: 16. This CDR3 has 14 residues. The germline V gene has CDR1 ENHRY and CDR2 SYGVKD. CDR3 in amino acids: CATDTGTAPTGYTF. CDR3 DNA: TGTGCCACCGATACCGGGACAGCCCCTACCGGCTACACCTTC.

The V gene is TRBV19, the J gene TRBJ1-1, with D possibly being TRBD1 (6 bases). The CDR3 is 16 residues long. Looked up from germline, CDR1 is LNHDA and CDR2 is SQIVND (reference sequence). Trimming took off 8 bases at V and 2 bases at J, with 21 bases between the two ends. The CDR3, as DNA: TGTGCCAGTCGGAGTAGATGGGGGCCCCTTAACACTGAAGCTTTCTTT. This gives the protein CASRSRWGPLNTEAFF.

The chain carries TRBV9 and TRBJ1-4; 10 bases match TRBD1. J gave up 8 bases and V 4 bases, and 5 bases lay outside the gene matches. The CDR3 contains 14 residues. Germline V gene sequence: CDR1 SGDLS, CDR2 YYNGEE. The CDR3 DNA is TGTGCCAGCAGCCCATGGACAGGGGGAGAAAAACTGTTTTTT. This codes for CASSPWTGGEKLFF.

This chain connects TRBV29-1 to TRBJ1-1, with D tentatively TRBD1 (5 bases). Trimming removed 8 bases from V and 3 bases from J, with 13 bases in between. This CDR3 spans 12 amino acids. CDR1 is SQVTM and CDR2 is ANQGSEA in the germline V gene. CDR3 DNA sequence: TGCAGCTACCGGACATTCGACACTGAAGCTTTCTTT. Translating gives CSYRTFDTEAFF. The whole variable domain, remainder taken from reference TRBV29-1 and TRBJ1-1, is SAVISQKPSRDICQRGTSLTIQCQVDSQVTMMFWYRQQPGQSLTLIATANQGSEATYESGFVIDKFPISRPNLTFSTLTVSNMSPEDSSIYLCSYRTFDTEAFFGQGTRLTVV.

The chain recombines TRBV15 with TRBJ2-3; 9 bases are shared with TRBD2. V gave up 0 bases and J gave up 4 bases; unmatched junction bases: 2. CDR3 length equals 15 residues. Germline assignment: CDR1 LNHNV and CDR2 YYDKDF (reference sequence). In nucleotides, the CDR3 is TGTGCCACCAGCAGAGAAAGCGGGGGGCCAGATACGCAGTATTTT. Translated, it gives CATSRESGGPDTQYF.

The chain joins TRBV11-1 to TRBJ1-6; D not resolved. The CDR3 sequence is 14 residues long. With 6 bases removed from V and 5 bases from J, the gap between germline ends came to 11 bases. The germline CDR1 and CDR2 sequences are SGHAT and FQDESV (reference sequence). Written as DNA, the CDR3 is TGTGCCAGCAGTCCCCAAGATAATAATTCACCCCTCCACTTT. Its translation: CASSPQDNNSPLHF.

The CDR3 loop is CSVEGAFLGAEAFF. The CDR3 nucleotides are TGCAGCGTTGAGGGGGCATTCTTGGGCGCTGAAGCTTTCTTT. This chain joins TRBV29-1 and TRBJ1-1; D perhaps matches TRBD1 (6 bases). Germline CDR1 is SQVTM and CDR2 is ANQGSEA. Deletions cut 3 bases from V and 6 bases from J, with 17 bases between. The CDR3 covers 14 residues.

With respect to this clone: Other nucleotide sequences from this sample produce the same CDR3. V gene TRBV28 combines with J gene TRBJ1-2; D is unclear. The CDR3 extends over 13 amino acids. The germline V gene encodes CDR1 MDHEN and CDR2 SYDVKM. V was pared by 4 bases and J by 2 bases, with 8 bases between. CDR3 protein: CASSSSENYGYTF. The CDR3 region has the DNA TGTGCCAGCAGTTCATCGGAGAACTATGGCTACACCTTC.

The J gene is TRBJ1-2, the V gene TRBV28; D is ambiguous. Trimming removed 6 bases at V and 1 base at J, with 21 bases between. Germline V lookup: CDR1 MDHEN, CDR2 SYDVKM. The CDR3 loop spans 17 amino acids. The CDR3 DNA reads TGTGCCAGCAGCTCGGGAATCAGATGGACTTTTAACTATGGCTACACCTTC. This codes for CASSSGIRWTFNYGYTF.

In its sample, this clone was seen once. The chain has TRBV6-5 and TRBJ2-3; D is undetermined. V was trimmed by 6 bases and J by 0 bases, leaving 4 bases between them. Germline values: CDR1 MNHEY, CDR2 SVGAGI. This CDR3 is built from 12 residues. The CDR3 DNA reads TGTGCCAGCAGGACTAGCACAGATACGCAGTATTTT. Protein: CASRTSTDTQYF.

The rearrangement uses TRBV6-5 and TRBJ1-2; TRBD1 agrees at 11 bases. This CDR3 has 16 residues. CDR1 and CDR2 from the germline V gene are MNHEY and SVGAGI. V was clipped by 0 bases and J by 8 bases; unmatched bases: 8. CDR3 protein: CASSYSGTGGPRGYTF. CDR3 coding DNA: TGTGCCAGCAGTTACTCCGGGACAGGGGGACCACGGGGCTACACCTTC.

CDR3: CASSADRGSPLAKNIQYF. The CDR3 nucleotides read TGTGCCAGCAGTGCGGACAGGGGGTCACCCCTAGCCAAAAACATTCAGTACTTC. This chain joins TRBV27 and TRBJ2-4, with TRBD1 matching over 10 bases. The CDR3 sequence is 18 residues long. The junction had 10 bases not matched to a gene; V was cut back by 5 bases and J by 0 bases. Germline V gene lookup returns CDR1 MNHEY and CDR2 SMNVEV (reference sequence).

The V and J genes are TRBV7-9 and TRBJ2-7; 11 bases are shared with TRBD2. V was pared by 0 bases and J by 6 bases, with 4 bases of the junction left unmatched. The CDR3 is 15 residues long. CDR1 and CDR2 from the germline V gene are SEHNR and FQNEAQ (reference sequence). CDR3 sequence (DNA): TGTGCCAGCAGCTTAGCTCTAGCGGGAGGAAGCGAGCAGTACTTC. Translated, it gives CASSLALAGGSEQYF.

The V call is TRBV6-6, the J call TRBJ1-1; no firm D call. This CDR3 contains 14 residues. Germline CDR1 MNHNY, CDR2 SVGAGI (reference sequence). Trimming removed 2 bases from V and 8 bases from J, with 15 bases in between. CDR3 sequence reads: CASSYETQAVEAFF. The CDR3 DNA reads TGTGCCAGCAGTTACGAGACGCAGGCAGTGGAAGCTTTCTTT.

This chain uses TRBV28 with TRBJ2-2; no reliable D call. Trimming shortened V by 7 bases and J by 4 bases, and 13 bases separated the two germline ends. This CDR3 has 14 amino acids. Per the germline V gene, CDR1 is MDHEN and CDR2 is SYDVKM. The CDR3 sequence is CASTNRYRTGELFF. The CDR3 nucleotides read TGTGCCAGCACTAATAGGTATCGCACCGGGGAGCTGTTTTTT.

This clone occurred a few times. The chain carries TRBV9 and TRBJ2-5, with 14 nucleotides matching TRBD2. The CDR3 runs 17 residues. The germline CDR1 and CDR2 sequences are SGDLS and YYNGEE. V dropped 3 bases and J dropped 0; count of bases not matched to a gene: 4. This CDR3 is CASSASGLAGDQETQYF. DNA for the CDR3: TGTGCCAGCAGCGCCTCGGGACTAGCGGGGGACCAAGAGACCCAGTACTTC.

This clone was seen only a few times. The genes are TRBV6-6 and TRBJ1-1; no firm D call. Germline lookup yields CDR1 MNHNY and CDR2 SVGAGI (reference sequence). This CDR3 spans 15 amino acids. Trimming removed 6 bases from V and 1 base from J, with 15 bases in between. CDR3: CASRDGGKWNTEAFF. DNA of the CDR3: TGTGCCAGCAGGGATGGAGGGAAATGGAACACTGAAGCTTTCTTT.